These T cell receptor beta chains were read from a single sample in a study of T cells expressing NK-cell markers. TCRdb reanalyzed the 5' RACE reads and collapses them to one entry per CDR3 protein, without DNA. The listing contains about half a million distinct CDR3 sequences. Material for sequencing was blood T cells: a sorted CD56 or NKG2C T cell subset, CD4+ or CD8+ T cells, or bulk PBMC T cells (not recorded which). Receptors originate from a woman between 50 and 59 years old in good health. CDR3s include the opening cysteine and the closing phenylalanine or tryptophan.

v_gene: TRBV11-3
j_gene: TRBJ2-7
CDR3aa: CASSTDFSGTSESYEQYF

v_gene: TRBV5-1
j_gene: TRBJ2-1
CDR3aa: CASRAWRERHEQFF

v_gene: TRBV10-3
j_gene: TRBJ2-3
CDR3aa: CAISGGTDTQYF

v_gene: TRBV12-3/TRBV12-4
j_gene: TRBJ1-1
CDR3aa: CASSLRVGVTEAFF

v_gene: TRBV7-9
j_gene: TRBJ1-6
CDR3aa: CASSSGPPLHF

v_gene: TRBV9
j_gene: TRBJ2-1
CDR3aa: CASSVGLAVDNEQFF

v_gene: TRBV27
j_gene: TRBJ2-1
CDR3aa: CASRLLGALNEQFF

v_gene: TRBV20-1
j_gene: TRBJ1-2
CDR3aa: CSARDLGGDRGNYGYTF

v_gene: TRBV29-1
j_gene: TRBJ2-1
CDR3aa: CSVEYMGVNNEQFF

v_gene: TRBV12-3/TRBV12-4
j_gene: TRBJ2-1
CDR3aa: CASSSSRGGTSGYNEQFF

v_gene: TRBV30
j_gene: TRBJ2-7
CDR3aa: CAFLADYEQYF

v_gene: TRBV4-1
j_gene: TRBJ2-5
CDR3aa: CASSQEWRLIQETQYF

v_gene: TRBV3-1
j_gene: TRBJ1-1
CDR3aa: CASTRGGGGTEAFF

v_gene: TRBV4-2
j_gene: TRBJ2-7
CDR3aa: CASSQDRGGHYEQYF

v_gene: TRBV5-1
j_gene: TRBJ2-5
CDR3aa: CASSLFRGPQETQYF

v_gene: TRBV27
j_gene: TRBJ2-1
CDR3aa: CACKGQVSYNEQFF

v_gene: TRBV29-1
j_gene: TRBJ1-2
CDR3aa: CSAGSWGVPYGYTF

v_gene: TRBV5-1
j_gene: TRBJ2-7
CDR3aa: CASSLVQGAYEQYF

v_gene: TRBV4-1
j_gene: TRBJ1-4
CDR3aa: CASSQQNRGDEKLFF

v_gene: TRBV12-3/TRBV12-4
j_gene: TRBJ1-1
CDR3aa: CASSPQGGVGTEAFF

v_gene: TRBV10-3
j_gene: TRBJ2-1
CDR3aa: CAISESVPSGANEQFF

v_gene: TRBV28
j_gene: TRBJ2-7
CDR3aa: CASLDDSSYEQYF

v_gene: TRBV5-6
j_gene: TRBJ2-5
CDR3aa: CASSSGTGTGAETQYF

v_gene: TRBV5-1
j_gene: TRBJ2-7
CDR3aa: CASSPRDRSNEQYF

v_gene: TRBV9
j_gene: TRBJ2-7
CDR3aa: CASSVGLAGDFEQYF

v_gene: TRBV7-2
j_gene: TRBJ2-1
CDR3aa: CASSRGMTYNEQFF

v_gene: TRBV7-2
j_gene: TRBJ1-1
CDR3aa: CASSLFDLAFF

v_gene: TRBV5-1
j_gene: TRBJ2-2
CDR3aa: CASSLRDRRFANTGELFF

v_gene: TRBV1
j_gene: TRBJ2-2
CDR3aa: CTSSRTSGRENTGELFF

v_gene: TRBV7-9
j_gene: TRBJ2-4
CDR3aa: CASSSTGNIQYF

v_gene: TRBV7-9
j_gene: TRBJ1-4
CDR3aa: CASSSRGTGRSRGEKLFF

v_gene: TRBV11-2
j_gene: TRBJ2-1
CDR3aa: CASSLTPTPYNEQFF

v_gene: TRBV4-1
j_gene: TRBJ2-1
CDR3aa: CASSQGSNSYNEQFF

v_gene: TRBV15
j_gene: TRBJ2-1
CDR3aa: CATSRLTSQFF

v_gene: TRBV20-1
j_gene: TRBJ2-2
CDR3aa: CSAKTVAGGTGELFF

v_gene: TRBV6-5
j_gene: TRBJ2-1
CDR3aa: CASSYIQGPPYNEQFF

v_gene: TRBV11-2
j_gene: TRBJ2-3
CDR3aa: CASSLWGAGGITDTQYF

v_gene: TRBV11-1
j_gene: TRBJ1-1
CDR3aa: CASRDYRGRTEAFF

v_gene: TRBV7-9
j_gene: TRBJ2-7
CDR3aa: CASSLSAPAHEQYF

v_gene: TRBV29-1
j_gene: TRBJ2-4
CDR3aa: CSVEVGGAKNIQYF

v_gene: TRBV20-1
j_gene: TRBJ2-5
CDR3aa: CSATRGSGARETQYF

v_gene: TRBV24-1
j_gene: TRBJ2-1
CDR3aa: CATSDSGQGQFF

v_gene: TRBV7-6
j_gene: TRBJ2-7
CDR3aa: CASSLSSGNSYEQYF

v_gene: TRBV4-1
j_gene: TRBJ2-2
CDR3aa: CASGGGPTTGELFF

v_gene: TRBV5-1
j_gene: TRBJ2-1
CDR3aa: CASSLTETYNEQFF

v_gene: TRBV29-1
j_gene: TRBJ1-1
CDR3aa: CSVGWAGTEAFF

v_gene: TRBV3-1
j_gene: TRBJ2-5
CDR3aa: CASSQDTTVLGAQYF

v_gene: TRBV3-1
j_gene: TRBJ2-5
CDR3aa: CASRSRATWETQYF

v_gene: TRBV12-3/TRBV12-4
j_gene: TRBJ2-7
CDR3aa: CASKGSGRGSYEQYF

v_gene: TRBV4-1
j_gene: TRBJ2-1
CDR3aa: CASSSRDRGFEQFF

v_gene: TRBV24-1
j_gene: TRBJ2-1
CDR3aa: CATSGVRDRIHNEQFF

v_gene: TRBV20-1
j_gene: TRBJ1-5
CDR3aa: CSAQGAGALNQPQHF

v_gene: TRBV29-1
j_gene: TRBJ1-1
CDR3aa: CSVEDQFSGTEAFF

v_gene: TRBV20-1
j_gene: TRBJ2-6
CDR3aa: CSANNGRDSGANVLTF

v_gene: TRBV20-1
j_gene: TRBJ2-7
CDR3aa: CSARLAETSYEQYF

v_gene: TRBV21-1
j_gene: TRBJ2-2
CDR3aa: CASSTLLAGGGTGELFF

v_gene: TRBV9
j_gene: TRBJ2-5
CDR3aa: CASSVDLAPVGGETQYF

v_gene: TRBV19
j_gene: TRBJ1-1
CDR3aa: CASTPVRGLNTEAFF

v_gene: TRBV15
j_gene: TRBJ2-1
CDR3aa: CATSRAERRESSYNEQFF